This section outlines one T cell receptor beta chain sequence together with its context. Only a few counts were recorded for this clonotype. Its antigen remains undetermined. The record has no base qualities; no much larger clone is one base away. The library was made by 5' RACE. Sequencing was performed on an Illumina HiSeq 2500. A second PCR of about 7 to 12 cycles was run with a J-beta primer mix and a sample-barcoded 5' primer. A template-switch 5' adaptor carrying 12 random nucleotides introduced a unique molecular identifier onto each TCR beta cDNA molecule. At least 2.5 million CDR3-containing paired-end reads were obtained from each sample. First-strand cDNA synthesis was performed from all RNA using the Mint cDNA synthesis kit, with priming by a TRBC-specific oligonucleotide. All cDNA was treated with uracil-DNA glycosylase and then went through a first 18-cycle PCR with the universal primers M1SS and BC2_uni_R. Concerning the study's data processing: For normalization, 1 million high-quality reads, each with a distinct molecular identifier, were randomly selected from each sample. Reads sharing molecular identifiers were discarded rather than binned into consensus sequences. MiTCR, run with a Q25 quality threshold and the strictest error-elimination algorithm, handled CDR3 identification, clonotype clustering and error correction. A nonparametric unseen species model with Euler transformation was used to estimate a lower bound on total TCR beta diversity. TCRdb ran its own pipeline on the public reads, namely fastp trimming at Q25 and MiXCR clone calling, and kept in-frame beta chains. Each CDR3 protein appears once, grouped with its most common genes and DNA. V and J calls and clone size were set by TCRdb, not the authors. The sample table lists 1,300,000 or so distinct CDR3 sequences, around 55% of them with a count of one. In total, the top ten clones hold under 8.5% of the sample.

Donors were 39 systemically healthy Caucasian individuals from Russia aged 6 to 90 years. Each donor gave roughly 9.5 milliliters of peripheral blood, collected into EDTA-treated Vacutainer tubes. PBMCs were isolated by Ficoll-Paque density-gradient centrifugation, with at least 7 million obtained per sample. Total RNA, at least 6 micrograms per sample, was extracted from PBMCs with Trizol reagent. For every donor, an aliquot of PBMCs went through flow cytometry to measure the percentages of naive CD45RAhigh/CD27high T cells. Measured from the cysteine to the phenylalanine, the CDR3 is 18 residues long. Only the CDR3 DNA is retained, 54 bases long and in frame from the first base. The germline V gene supplies CDR1 SGHRS and CDR2 YFSETQ. V lost 0 bases and J lost 2 bases; the stretch between them is 18 bases long. The data were obtained in a study of blood T cells in healthy people across ages (dated by TCRdb to the mid-2010s). Regarding the complete study: Template switching captured roughly one uniquely barcoded TCR beta cDNA molecule per two T cells in model experiments. Using the same blood draw, the study looked at two additional independent replicas of 1 million unique cDNA reads for two donors, one aged 18 to 30 and the other aged 80 or older. To avoid experimental bias, donors of different ages were randomly spread across the sequencing lanes. Age-related changes in TCR beta repertoire diversity were measured in the study by deep sequencing normalized with unique cDNA molecular identifiers. Donors were grouped into four age groups: young (average roughly 16 years), middle-aged (under 40), aged (62) and long-lived (around 80).

Study-level results and caveats: There was a strong correlation between observed TCR beta diversity and the percentage of naive T cells measured by flow cytometry. The long-lived group showed more naive CD4+ T cells, fewer expanded clones and increased TCR diversity than the aged group, suggesting age selection. The CMV infection status of donors was not known, potentially confounding age-related changes in expanded clonotypes. Bulk unsorted PBMC profiling prevented conclusive comparison of naive and antigen-experienced compartments. Observed TCR beta diversity per million T cells fell roughly linearly with age, and a significant reduction was already apparent by age around 36. Estimates of total diversity from one million sequenced T cells were regarded as lower bounds and underestimates.

Input material: blood. Recombination connected TRBV5-1 to TRBJ2-1; the best D guess is TRBD1, with 6 bases matching. This sequence was found in a man between 18 and 35 years old in good health. The CDR3 protein: CASSLAPLQDRAYNEQFF. Read as DNA, the sequence is TGCGCCAGCAGCTTGGCCCCGCTGCAGGACAGAGCCTACAATGAGCAGTTCTTC.